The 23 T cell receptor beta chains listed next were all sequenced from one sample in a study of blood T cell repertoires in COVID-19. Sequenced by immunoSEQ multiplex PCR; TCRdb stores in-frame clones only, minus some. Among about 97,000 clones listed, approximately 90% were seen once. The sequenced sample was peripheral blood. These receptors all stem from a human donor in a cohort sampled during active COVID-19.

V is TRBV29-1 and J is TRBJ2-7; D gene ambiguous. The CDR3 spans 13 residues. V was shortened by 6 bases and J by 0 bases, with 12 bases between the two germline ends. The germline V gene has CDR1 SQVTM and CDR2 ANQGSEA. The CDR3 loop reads CSVRSPSSYEQYF. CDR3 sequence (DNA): TGCAGCGTAAGGTCCCCTAGCTCCTACGAGCAGTACTTC.

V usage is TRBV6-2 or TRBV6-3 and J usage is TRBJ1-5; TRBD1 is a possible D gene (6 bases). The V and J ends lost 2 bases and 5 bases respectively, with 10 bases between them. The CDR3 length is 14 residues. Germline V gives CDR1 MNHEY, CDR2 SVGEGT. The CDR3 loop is CASSYIRGDQPQHF. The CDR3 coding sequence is TGTGCCAGCAGTTACATCAGGGGCGATCAGCCCCAGCATTTT.

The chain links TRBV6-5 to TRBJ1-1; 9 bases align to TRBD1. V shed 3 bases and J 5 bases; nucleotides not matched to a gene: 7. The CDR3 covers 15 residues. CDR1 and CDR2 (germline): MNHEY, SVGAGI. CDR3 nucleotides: TGTGCCAGCAGTTATACCGGGACAGGGTGGACTGAAGCTTTCTTT. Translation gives CASSYTGTGWTEAFF.

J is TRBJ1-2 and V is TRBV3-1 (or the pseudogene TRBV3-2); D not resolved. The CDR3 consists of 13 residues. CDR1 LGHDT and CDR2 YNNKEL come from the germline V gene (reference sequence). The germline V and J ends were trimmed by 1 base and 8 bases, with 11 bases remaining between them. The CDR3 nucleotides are TGTGCCAGCAGCCAAGCGGCCGGGGTGGGCTACACCTTC. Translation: CASSQAAGVGYTF.

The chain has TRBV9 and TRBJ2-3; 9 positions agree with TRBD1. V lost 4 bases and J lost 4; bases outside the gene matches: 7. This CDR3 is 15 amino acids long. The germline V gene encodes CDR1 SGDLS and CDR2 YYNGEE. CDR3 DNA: TGTGCCAGCAGCTTACTTGGACAGGGGCCAGATACGCAGTATTTT. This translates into CASSLLGQGPDTQYF.

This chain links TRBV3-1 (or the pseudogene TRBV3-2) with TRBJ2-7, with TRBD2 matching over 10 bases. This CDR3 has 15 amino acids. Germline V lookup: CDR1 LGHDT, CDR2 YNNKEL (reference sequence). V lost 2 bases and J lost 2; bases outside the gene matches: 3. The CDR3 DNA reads TGTGCCAGCAGCCAACCCACTAGCGGGGCCTACGAGCAGTACTTC. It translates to CASSQPTSGAYEQYF.

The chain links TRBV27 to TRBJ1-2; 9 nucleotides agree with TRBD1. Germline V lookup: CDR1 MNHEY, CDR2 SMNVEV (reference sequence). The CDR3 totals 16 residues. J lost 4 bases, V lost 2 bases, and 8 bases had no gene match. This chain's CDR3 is CASSLSGETGGYGYTF. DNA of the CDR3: TGTGCCAGCAGTTTAAGTGGGGAGACAGGGGGCTATGGCTACACCTTC.

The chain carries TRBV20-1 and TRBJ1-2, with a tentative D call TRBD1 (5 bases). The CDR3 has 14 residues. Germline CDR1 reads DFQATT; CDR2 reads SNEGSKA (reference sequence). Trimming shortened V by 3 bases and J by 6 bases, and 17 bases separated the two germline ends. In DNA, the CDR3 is TGCAGTGCTAGTGATGGGCCCAGGGTGCATGGCTACACCTTC. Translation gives CSASDGPRVHGYTF.

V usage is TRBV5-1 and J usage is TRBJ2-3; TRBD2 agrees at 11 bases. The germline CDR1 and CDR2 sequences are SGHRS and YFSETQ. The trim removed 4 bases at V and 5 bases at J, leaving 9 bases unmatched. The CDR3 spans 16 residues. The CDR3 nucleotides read TGCGCCAGCAGCGCGAAGAGACTAGCGGGGATAGATACGCAGTATTTT. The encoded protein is CASSAKRLAGIDTQYF.

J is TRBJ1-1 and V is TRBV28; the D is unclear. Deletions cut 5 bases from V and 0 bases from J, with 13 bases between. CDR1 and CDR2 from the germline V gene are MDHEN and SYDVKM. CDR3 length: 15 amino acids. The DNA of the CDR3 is TGTGCCAGCAGTCAAGCAGGCGCCATGAACACTGAAGCTTTCTTT. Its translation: CASSQAGAMNTEAFF.

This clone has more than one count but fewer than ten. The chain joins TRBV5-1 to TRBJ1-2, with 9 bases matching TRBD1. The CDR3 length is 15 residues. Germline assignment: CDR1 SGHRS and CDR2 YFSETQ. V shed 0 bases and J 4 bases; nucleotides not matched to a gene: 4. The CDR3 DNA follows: TGCGCCAGCAGCTTGGGGACAGGGGCGTCCTATGGCTACACCTTC. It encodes CASSLGTGASYGYTF.

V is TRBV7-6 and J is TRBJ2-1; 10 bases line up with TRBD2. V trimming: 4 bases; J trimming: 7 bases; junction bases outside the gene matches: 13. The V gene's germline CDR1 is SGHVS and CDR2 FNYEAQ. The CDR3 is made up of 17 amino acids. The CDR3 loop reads CASSSTGGSGGNNEQFF. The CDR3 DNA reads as TGTGCCAGCAGCTCGACTGGGGGTAGCGGGGGGAATAATGAGCAGTTCTTC.

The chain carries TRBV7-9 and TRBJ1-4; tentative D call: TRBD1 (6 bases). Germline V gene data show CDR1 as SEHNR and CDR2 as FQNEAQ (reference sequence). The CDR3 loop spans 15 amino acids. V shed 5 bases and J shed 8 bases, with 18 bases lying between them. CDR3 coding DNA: TGTGCCAGCAGCCTAGTAGAGGGTGGGGGCGAAAAACTGTTTTTT. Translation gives CASSLVEGGGEKLFF.

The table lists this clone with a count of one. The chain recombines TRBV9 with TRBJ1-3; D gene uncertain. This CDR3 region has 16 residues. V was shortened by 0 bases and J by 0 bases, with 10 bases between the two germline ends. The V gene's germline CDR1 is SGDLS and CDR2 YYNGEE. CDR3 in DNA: TGTGCCAGCAGCGTAGACGCGGGAACCTCTGGAAACACCATATATTTT. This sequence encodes CASSVDAGTSGNTIYF. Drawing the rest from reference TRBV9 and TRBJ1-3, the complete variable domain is DSGVTQTPKHLITATGQRVTLRCSPRSGDLSVYWYQQSLDQGLQFLIQYYNGEERAKGNILERFSAQQFPDLHSELNLSSLELGDSALYFCASSVDAGTSGNTIYFGEGSWLTVV.

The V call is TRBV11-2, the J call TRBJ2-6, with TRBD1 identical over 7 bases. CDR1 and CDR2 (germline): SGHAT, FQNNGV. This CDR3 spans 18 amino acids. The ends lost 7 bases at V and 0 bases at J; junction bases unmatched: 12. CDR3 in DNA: TGTGCCAGCAAGTCCCTTAGGGGGCGAACCTCTGGGGCCAACGTCCTGACTTTC. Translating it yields CASKSLRGRTSGANVLTF.

CDR3 nucleotides: TGTGCCAGCAGTTTGAACGGACAGGGGGGTCAGCCCCAGCATTTT. Its protein is CASSLNGQGGQPQHF. The V gene is TRBV27, the J gene TRBJ1-5, with 10 positions matching TRBD1. CDR1 and CDR2 from the germline V gene are MNHEY and SMNVEV (reference sequence). The CDR3 consists of 15 residues. Trimming took 3 bases from V and 6 from J; bases not matched to a gene: 5.

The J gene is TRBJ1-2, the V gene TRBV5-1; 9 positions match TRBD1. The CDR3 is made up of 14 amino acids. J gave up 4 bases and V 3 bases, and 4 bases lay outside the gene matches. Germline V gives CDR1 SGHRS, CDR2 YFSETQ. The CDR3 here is CASSSTGGSYGYTF. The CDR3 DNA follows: TGCGCCAGCAGCTCAACAGGGGGCAGCTATGGCTACACCTTC. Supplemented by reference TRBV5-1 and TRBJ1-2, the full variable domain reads KAGVTQTPRYLIKTRGQQVTLSCSPISGHRSVSWYQQTPGQGLQFLFEYFSETQRNKGNFPGRFSGRQFSNSRSEMNVSTLELGDSALYLCASSSTGGSYGYTFGSGTRLTVV.

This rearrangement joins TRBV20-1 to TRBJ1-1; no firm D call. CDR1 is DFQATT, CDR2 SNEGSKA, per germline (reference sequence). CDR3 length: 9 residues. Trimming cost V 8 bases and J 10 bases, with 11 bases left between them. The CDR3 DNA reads TGCAGTCCGAACCCAGGAGCTTTCTTT. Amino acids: CSPNPGAFF.

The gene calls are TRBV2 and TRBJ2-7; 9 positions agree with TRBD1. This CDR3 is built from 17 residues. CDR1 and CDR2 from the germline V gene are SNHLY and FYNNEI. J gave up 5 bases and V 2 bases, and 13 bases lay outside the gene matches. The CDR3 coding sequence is TGTGCCAGCAGTGAAAGGCCGGACAGGGGCGGTAAGGACGAGCAGTACTTC. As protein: CASSERPDRGGKDEQYF.

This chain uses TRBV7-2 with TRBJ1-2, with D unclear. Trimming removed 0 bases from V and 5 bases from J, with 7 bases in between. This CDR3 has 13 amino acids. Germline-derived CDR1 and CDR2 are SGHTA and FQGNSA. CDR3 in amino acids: CASSLAEGYGYTF. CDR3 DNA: TGTGCCAGCAGCTTAGCAGAGGGATATGGCTACACCTTC.

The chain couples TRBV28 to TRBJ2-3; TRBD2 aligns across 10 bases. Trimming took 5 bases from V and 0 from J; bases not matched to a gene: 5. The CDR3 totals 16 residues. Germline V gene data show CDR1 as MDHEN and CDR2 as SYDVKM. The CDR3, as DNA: TGTGCCAGCAGTCTAGCGGGAGCCTATAGCACAGATACGCAGTATTTT. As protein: CASSLAGAYSTDTQYF.

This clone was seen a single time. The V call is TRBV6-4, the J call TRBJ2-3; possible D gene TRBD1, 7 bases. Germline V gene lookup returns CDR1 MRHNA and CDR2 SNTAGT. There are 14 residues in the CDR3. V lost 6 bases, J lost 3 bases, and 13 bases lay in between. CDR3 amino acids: CASSLTGRTDTQYF. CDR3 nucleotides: TGTGCCAGCAGCTTGACAGGGAGGACAGATACGCAGTATTTT.

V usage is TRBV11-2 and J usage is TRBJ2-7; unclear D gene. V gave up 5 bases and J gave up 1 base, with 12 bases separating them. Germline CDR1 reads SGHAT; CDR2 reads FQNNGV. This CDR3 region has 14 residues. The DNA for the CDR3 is TGTGCCAGCAGCCGTGCCAGGATTTCCTACGAGCAGTACTTC. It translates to CASSRARISYEQYF.